This T cell receptor (beta chain) derives from a study of shared clonotypes between healthy human individuals. Study-level findings and limits: Sequencing depth was predicted to influence how clonotypes are shared among donors.

The germline V and J ends were trimmed by 4 bases and 2 bases, with 16 bases remaining between them. The CDR3 has 15 amino acids. Germline CDR1 and CDR2: SGDLS and YYNGEE. Points on this clone: Its antigen is undetermined.

Method: immunoSEQ multiplex PCR; TCRdb's copy keeps in-frame clones and lacks some. The data show over a million clones, approximately 80% seen once. V is TRBV9 and J is TRBJ2-7, with D perhaps matching TRBD2 (5 bases). The sequence came from a man aged 18-30 years in good health. Some clones in this sample may be carry-over from other donors' samples. Material for sequencing was memory CD4+ T cells from PBMCs. Subset in this sample: CD45RA-negative fraction. CDR3 loop: CASSPRGRGTYEQYF. In nucleotides, the CDR3 is TGTGCCAGCAGCCCCCGTGGGCGAGGGACCTACGAGCAGTACTTC.